The text below deals with one TCR beta chain. Its antigen remains unidentified. This entry belongs to a study of beta chain features in type 1 diabetes. As for the study in general: Examined across all samples were about 110 million sorted cells. Study findings and constraints: The study found moderately but significantly shorter TCRB CDR3s in all four CD4+ subsets of Type 1 diabetes patients.

Expressed TCRB transcripts were sequenced because the entire RNA isolate underwent reverse transcription. TCRdb keeps only in-frame clones here, not all; method: immunoSEQ multiplex PCR. Here the sample spans more than 250,000 clones, over 20% being singletons. Sequenced sample: naive CD4+ T cells from blood. The origin of this receptor is a woman aged 40 to 50 with type 1 diabetes.

The CDR3 loop is CASRLTGDDNQPQHF. The CDR3 region has the DNA TGCGCCAGCAGACTCACAGGGGACGACAATCAGCCCCAGCATTTT. J is TRBJ1-5 and V is TRBV4-1; 7 bases are a match to TRBD1. The germline V gene has CDR1 MGHRA and CDR2 YSYEKL. The CDR3 sequence is 15 residues long. The trim removed 6 bases at V and 3 bases at J, leaving 8 bases unmatched.